One and the same sample provided the 5 T cell receptor beta chains below, sequenced in a study of blood T cell repertoires in COVID-19. Using immunoSEQ multiplex PCR, the repertoire was profiled, and TCRdb retains in-frame clones only, with some absent. In the table there are over 60,000 clones, roughly 87% of which are singletons. Input material: peripheral blood. The source is a man aged 50 to 60 with COVID-19, enrolled during active disease.

This rearrangement joins TRBV7-2 to TRBJ1-6, with 7 nucleotides matching TRBD1. V lost 4 bases to trimming and J lost 7 bases; unmatched junction nucleotides: 10. The CDR3 is made up of 16 amino acids. Germline CDR1 SGHTA, CDR2 FQGNSA. The CDR3 sequence: CASSSRDSGPNSPLHF. DNA for the CDR3: TGTGCCAGCAGCTCCCGGGACAGTGGACCAAATTCACCCCTCCACTTT.

In DNA form, the CDR3 reads TGTGCCATCAGCCAGGGGGAGAGGGCGAACACTGAAGCTTTCTTT. It codes for CAISQGERANTEAFF. V is TRBV10-3 and J is TRBJ1-1; TRBD1 matches 7 bases. This CDR3 region has 15 residues. Germline assignment: CDR1 ENHRY and CDR2 SYGVKD. The trim removed 6 bases at V and 1 base at J, leaving 8 bases unmatched.

The chain employs TRBV5-4 and TRBJ2-5, with 7 bases aligning to TRBD2. The CDR3 length is 15 residues. Germline V gene sequence: CDR1 SGHNT, CDR2 YYREEE (reference sequence). The junction had 9 bases not matched to a gene; V was cut back by 2 bases and J by 5 bases. The CDR3 here is CASSFWSGGGETQYF. CDR3 in DNA: TGTGCCAGCAGCTTTTGGTCGGGAGGAGGTGAGACCCAGTACTTC.

The chain couples TRBV28 to TRBJ1-2, with D hard to call. CDR3 length: 12 residues. CDR1 is MDHEN and CDR2 is SYDVKM in the germline V gene. Trimming cost V 2 bases and J 6 bases, with 7 bases left between them. CDR3 sequence (DNA): TGTGCCAGCAGTTTAACAGTAAATGGCTACACCTTC. Translating gives CASSLTVNGYTF.

This clone was detected a few times. V usage is TRBV11-2 and J usage is TRBJ1-2; D ambiguous. Germline CDR1 reads SGHAT; CDR2 reads FQNNGV. V dropped 4 bases and J dropped 0 bases, with 12 bases sitting between them. CDR3 length: 15 amino acids. The CDR3 reads CASSSPRRPNYGYTF. The CDR3 DNA follows: TGTGCCAGCAGCTCGCCCCGGAGACCTAACTATGGCTACACCTTC.